A single sample is the source of the 8 T cell receptor beta chains below, sequenced in a study of blood T cell repertoires in COVID-19 (dated by TCRdb to about 2020). The library was prepared using the immunoSEQ multiplex PCR assay. Imported from immuneACCESS, the table was reduced by TCRdb to in-frame sequences with V and J called. These copies leave out some clones; in studies compared against another copy, an unresolved V gene accounts for under half, and the cause of the remainder is not known. The sample includes some 80,000 clones, with 91% observed a single time. The ten most abundant clones make up around 2.6% of the sample. Sample: peripheral blood. The receptors shown here come from a man aged 50 or older with COVID-19, enrolled during active disease.

V usage is TRBV7-8 and J usage is TRBJ2-7; perhaps TRBD2 as D (5 bases). Trimming removed 1 base at V and 3 bases at J, with 10 bases between. The CDR3 has 14 amino acids. Per germline, CDR1 SGHVS and CDR2 FQNEAQ. The CDR3: CASSLVGVVYEQYF. CDR3 bases: TGTGCCAGCAGCTTAGTCGGGGTTGTCTACGAGCAGTACTTC.

This clone has a handful of counts. V usage is TRBV7-9 and J usage is TRBJ2-7; the match to TRBD2 covers 7 bases. This CDR3 comprises 14 residues. Per germline, CDR1 SEHNR and CDR2 FQNEAQ (reference sequence). Unmatched junction bases numbered 5, after V lost 6 bases and J lost 0 bases. The CDR3 reads CASRVGGSSYEQYF. CDR3 DNA: TGTGCCAGCAGAGTGGGGGGGTCCTCCTACGAGCAGTACTTC. The variable domain in full, with the rest retrieved from reference TRBV7-9 and TRBJ2-7, is DTGVSQNPRHKITKRGQNVTFRCDPISEHNRLYWYRQTLGQGPEFLTYFQNEAQLEKSRLLSDRFSAERPKGSFSTLEIQRTEQGDSAMYLCASRVGGSSYEQYFGPGTRLTVT.

The rearrangement joins TRBV27 to TRBJ2-2; D might be TRBD2 (6 bases). CDR1 and CDR2 (germline): MNHEY, SMNVEV (reference sequence). The CDR3 is 14 amino acids. Trimming took 4 bases from V and 2 from J, leaving 8 bases between them. The CDR3 region is CASSSGTNTGELFF. The CDR3 DNA reads TGTGCCAGCAGTTCCGGGACTAACACCGGGGAGCTGTTTTTT.

This chain links TRBV19 with TRBJ1-5, with TRBD1 matching over 9 bases. V lost 5 bases to trimming and J lost 6 bases; unmatched junction nucleotides: 8. The CDR3 sequence is 15 residues long. Looked up from germline, CDR1 is LNHDA and CDR2 is SQIVND (reference sequence). Here the CDR3 reads CASSLPGQGGQPQHF. The CDR3 DNA sequence: TGTGCCAGTAGTTTACCGGGACAGGGAGGTCAGCCCCAGCATTTT. The full variable domain, completed using reference TRBV19 and TRBJ1-5, is DGGITQSPKYLFRKEGQNVTLSCEQNLNHDAMYWYRQDPGQGLRLIYYSQIVNDFQKGDIAEGYSVSREKKESFPLTVTSAQKNPTAFYLCASSLPGQGGQPQHFGDGTRLSIL.

On this clone itself: The identical CDR3 is also encoded by other nucleotide sequences in the sample. The rearrangement links TRBV15 to TRBJ1-5; D gene ambiguous. Germline CDR1 is LNHNV and CDR2 is YYDKDF (reference sequence). The CDR3 covers 13 residues. Trimming removed 0 bases at V and 5 bases at J, with 5 bases between. The CDR3 nucleotides read TGTGCCACCAGCAGAGAGGCTGATCAGCCCCAGCATTTT. Amino acid sequence: CATSREADQPQHF. Based on the CDR3 plus reference TRBV15 and TRBJ1-5, the full variable domain is DAMVIQNPRYQVTQFGKPVTLSCSQTLNHNVMYWYQQKSSQAPKLLFHYYDKDFNNEADTPDNFQSRRPNTSFCFLDIRSPGLGDTAMYLCATSREADQPQHFGDGTRLSIL.

The rearrangement joins TRBV30 to TRBJ2-1; 7 nucleotides line up with TRBD2. Germline CDR1 is GTSNPN and CDR2 is SVGIG (reference sequence). The CDR3 sequence is 15 residues long. The ends lost 1 base at V and 9 bases at J; junction bases unmatched: 12. CDR3 sequence (DNA): TGTGCCTGGAGTGGCTCTGAGCCCGGGGGGAGTGAGCAGTTCTTC. This sequence encodes CAWSGSEPGGSEQFF.

In this sample, this clone turned up a few times. The chain combines TRBV5-1 with TRBJ2-1; tentative D call: TRBD1 (5 bases). Per the germline V gene, CDR1 is SGHRS and CDR2 is YFSETQ. V lost 4 bases, J lost 6 bases, and 17 bases lay in between. The CDR3 is 15 amino acids. CDR3 in amino acids: CASSPDISLGNEQFF. The CDR3, as DNA: TGCGCCAGCAGCCCGGACATATCCCTAGGCAATGAGCAGTTCTTC.

The gene calls are TRBV18 and TRBJ1-2, with 7 bases aligning to TRBD1. Germline assignment: CDR1 KGHSH and CDR2 LQKENI. After removal of 5 bases from V and 3 bases from J, the junction contained 0 bases not matched to a gene. CDR3 length: 12 amino acids. The CDR3 sequence: CASSTGDYGYTF. The DNA for the CDR3 is TGTGCCAGCTCAACAGGGGACTATGGCTACACCTTC.